This T cell receptor beta chain was found in a study of PD-L1 blockade in urothelial cancer. V was clipped by 3 bases and J by 9 bases, with 18 bases between them. Germline CDR1 is KGHSH and CDR2 is LQKENI. The CDR3 runs to 15 residues. Here immunoSEQ multiplex PCR was the method, and the copy in TCRdb shows in-frame clones only, minus some. The sample lists 29,000 or so clones; about four fifths were seen once. Documented time point: peripheral blood 6 weeks after treatment start. This TCR was sampled from a man between 65 and 79 years old with urothelial cancer. V and J are TRBV18 and TRBJ2-1; weak D call: TRBD2 (5 bases). The source material was PBMCs, sampled around atezolizumab (anti-PD-L1) treatment. The CDR3 sequence is CASSPQSGGISEQFF. The CDR3 coding sequence is TGTGCCAGCTCACCCCAGTCCGGAGGTATTAGTGAGCAGTTCTTC.